Listed here are 15 T cell receptor beta chains from one sample, sequenced in a study of T cells in Graves' hyperthyroidism and ophthalmopathy. The investigators amplified TCR beta CDR3 regions from RNA transcripts. In the first-round RT-PCR of the TCR CDR3, the HTBI primer set was used. A single record per CDR3 protein comes from TCRdb applying MiXCR to the multiplex PCR reads. The repertoire includes 250,000 to 350,000 distinct CDR3 sequences, roughly 15% of them detected once, and approximately 35% sits in the top ten. The specimen was blood. These receptors were collected from a man aged 30 to 39 with Graves' hyperthyroidism.

This clonotype was counted many times. V and J are TRBV27 and TRBJ1-2; 9 positions agree with TRBD1. Germline trimming cut 8 bases from V and 10 bases from J; bases unmatched to any gene: 11. The germline CDR1 and CDR2 sequences are MNHEY and SMNVEV (reference sequence). This CDR3 has 13 residues. This CDR3 reads CASAGTGSRLYTF. Here the CDR3 DNA reads TGTGCCAGCGCCGGGACAGGGAGTCGTCTCTACACCTTC.

V and J are TRBV14 and TRBJ2-1, with 15 bases matching TRBD2. V lost 10 bases, J lost 5 bases, and 15 bases stayed unmatched. Germline V gene sequence: CDR1 SGHDN, CDR2 FVKESK. This CDR3 is built from 18 residues. The CDR3 loop reads CANTGLAGGPGWDNEQFF. The CDR3 coding sequence is TGTGCCAATACCGGACTAGCGGGAGGGCCAGGGTGGGACAATGAGCAGTTCTTC.

This clonotype was found many times. The chain recombines TRBV20-1 with TRBJ2-5; D remains ambiguous. This CDR3 region has 13 residues. In germline, CDR1 is DFQATT, CDR2 SNEGSKA (reference sequence). V was clipped by 0 bases and J by 0 bases, with 5 bases between them. The CDR3 nucleotides read TGCAGTGCTAGAGATCCGTACCAAGAGACCCAGTACTTC. Its protein is CSARDPYQETQYF.

This clonotype was seen only a few times. V usage is TRBV5-8 and J usage is TRBJ2-1; 10 positions agree with TRBD2. J gave up 9 bases and V 1 base, and 4 bases lay outside the gene matches. Germline lookup yields CDR1 SGHTS and CDR2 YDEGEE. The CDR3 contains 14 residues. The CDR3 DNA follows: TGTGCCAGCAGCTTGAGCGGGGGGGGAAGTGAGCAGTTCTTC. The encoded protein is CASSLSGGGSEQFF.

At least ten counts were recorded for this clonotype. The chain couples TRBV11-3 to TRBJ2-3, with TRBD1 as a possible D gene (6 bases). This CDR3 has 13 amino acids. Germline V gene lookup returns CDR1 SGHNT and CDR2 YENEEA. The ends were cut back, 8 bases at V and 1 base at J, with 10 bases in the middle. The CDR3 DNA reads TGTGCCAGCGAGGACAGACGCACAGATACGCAGTATTTT. It translates to CASEDRRTDTQYF.

This clonotype was seen repeatedly, ten times or more. The chain joins TRBV20-1 to TRBJ1-2, with a possible D match to TRBD1 (5 bases). Germline-derived CDR1 and CDR2 are DFQATT and SNEGSKA (reference sequence). V lost 4 bases and J lost 8, with 8 bases in between. The CDR3 sequence is 10 residues long. CDR3: CSATGVGYTF. The CDR3 nucleotides read TGCAGTGCTACGGGGGTCGGCTACACCTTC.

There are many counts of this clonotype. V is TRBV15 and J is TRBJ2-7; D gene ambiguous. The CDR3 runs to 14 residues. Trimming took off 0 bases at V and 4 bases at J, with 10 bases between the two ends. Per germline, CDR1 LNHNV and CDR2 YYDKDF (reference sequence). The CDR3 DNA follows: TGTGCCACCAGCAGAGAATCAAGGGAATACGAGCAGTACTTC. Translated: CATSRESREYEQYF.

A single count supports this clonotype. The chain uses TRBV28 and TRBJ2-7; 8 nucleotides match TRBD2. CDR1 and CDR2 from the germline V gene are MDHEN and SYDVKM. The V gene end was trimmed by 2 bases and the J gene end by 2 bases; junction bases not matched to a gene: 2. The CDR3 is 14 amino acids. The CDR3 coding sequence is TGTGCCAGCAGTTTACCAGCGGGAGCCTACGAGCAGTACTTC. This codes for CASSLPAGAYEQYF.

This clonotype has at least ten counts. This sequence joins TRBV12-3 or TRBV12-4 and TRBJ1-5, with D perhaps matching TRBD1 (5 bases). The CDR3 totals 15 residues. V was cut by 5 bases and J by 2 bases, with 13 bases left in between. Here the CDR3 reads CASSRGQGGNQPQHF. CDR3 nucleotide sequence: TGTGCCAGCAGTCGTGGGCAGGGTGGCAATCAGCCCCAGCATTTT.

Many counts were recorded for this clonotype. J is TRBJ2-1 and V is TRBV7-8, with D perhaps matching TRBD2 (6 bases). Trimming removed 10 bases from V and 8 bases from J, with 18 bases in between. Germline assignment: CDR1 SGHVS and CDR2 FQNEAQ. This CDR3 is 13 amino acids long. The CDR3 nucleotides are TGTGCCACCACACGTCGGGGGTGGCATGAGCAGTTCTTC. It encodes CATTRRGWHEQFF. Filled out from reference TRBV7-8 and TRBJ2-1, the complete variable domain reads GAGVSQSPRYKVAKRGQDVALRCDPISGHVSLFWYQQALGQGPEFLTYFQNEAQLDKSGLPSDRFFAERPEGSVSTLKIQRTQQEDSAVYLCATTRRGWHEQFFGPGTRLTVL.

This clonotype was picked up many times. V usage is TRBV5-1 and J usage is TRBJ1-1; a weak D match, TRBD1 (5 bases). Trimming took off 2 bases at V and 1 base at J, with 9 bases between the two ends. The CDR3 consists of 14 residues. The germline gives CDR1 SGHRS, CDR2 YFSETQ. The CDR3 DNA reads TGCGCCAGCAGCTTCGACAGAAAGAACACTGAAGCTTTCTTT. Translated: CASSFDRKNTEAFF.

The chain links TRBV5-1 to TRBJ1-1, with D perhaps TRBD1 (5 bases). Germline V gene lookup returns CDR1 SGHRS and CDR2 YFSETQ. This CDR3 comprises 16 residues. The germline V and J ends were trimmed by 4 bases and 8 bases, with 24 bases remaining between them. For the CDR3, the DNA is TGCGCCAGCAGCAACGAACCCCTTGGCGGTACAGGAGAAGCTTTCTTT. Protein product: CASSNEPLGGTGEAFF.

The V call is TRBV2, the J call TRBJ2-7; 9 nucleotides align to TRBD1. The CDR3 runs to 17 residues. In germline, CDR1 is SNHLY, CDR2 FYNNEI. The V and J ends lost 3 bases and 5 bases, in that order; junction bases with no gene match: 14. The CDR3 is CASSELGTGYSNNEQYF. The CDR3 DNA is TGTGCCAGCAGTGAGCTAGGGACAGGGTATTCTAATAACGAGCAGTACTTC.

The V and J genes are TRBV11-2 and TRBJ2-3, with 7 bases that match TRBD1. The CDR3 is 13 amino acids. The germline gives CDR1 SGHAT, CDR2 FQNNGV. The J segment lost 9 bases and the V segment lost 5 bases, leaving 8 bases of the junction unmatched. This CDR3 reads CASSQVRTGTQYF. The CDR3 DNA reads as TGTGCCAGCAGCCAGGTGAGGACAGGAACGCAGTATTTT.

This clonotype was found many times. The rearrangement joins TRBV28 to TRBJ1-4; D is undetermined. The CDR3 has 13 residues. Germline CDR1 reads MDHEN; CDR2 reads SYDVKM. V was shortened by 2 bases and J by 7 bases, with 8 bases between the two germline ends. The CDR3 nucleotides are TGTGCCAGCAGTTTAGAGGTGATTGAAAAACTGTTTTTT. Its translation is CASSLEVIEKLFF. Using reference TRBV28 and TRBJ1-4 for the parts outside the CDR3, the full variable domain is DVKVTQSSRYLVKRTGEKVFLECVQDMDHENMFWYRQDPGLGLRLIYFSYDVKMKEKGDIPEGYSVSREKKERFSLILESASTNQTSMYLCASSLEVIEKLFFGSGTQLSVL.